A single sample is the source of the 12 T cell receptor beta chains below, sequenced in a study of technical replicates of blood from several donors (dated by TCRdb to 2016 to 2017). Library preparation employed the immunoSEQ multiplex PCR assay. What TCRdb holds here is the immuneACCESS table cut down to in-frame rearrangements. Part of the clones is not present; checked against another copy, under half of the missing clones reflect an unresolved V gene, and the others are unexplained. Recorded for this sample are some 77,000 clones; about 96% of them occurred a single time. The top ten clonotypes cover roughly 0.33% of the sample. Sample: T cells isolated from PBMCs. The receptors originated from a human donor in good health.

J is TRBJ2-1 and V is TRBV7-3, with 9 bases fitting TRBD2. Germline assignment: CDR1 SGHTA and CDR2 FQGTGA. The CDR3 extends over 17 amino acids. J was trimmed by 7 bases and V by 0 bases; bases with no gene match: 10. CDR3 DNA: TGTGCCAGCAGCTTAACCGTAGGCGGGAGGGCCCTAAATGAGCAGTTCTTC. Translation: CASSLTVGGRALNEQFF.

For the CDR3, the DNA is TGCAGTGCCCCGGCGGGGGGCTACACCTTC. It translates to CSAPAGGYTF. V and J are TRBV20-1 and TRBJ1-2; D gene uncertain. CDR3 length: 10 residues. CDR1 is DFQATT and CDR2 is SNEGSKA in the germline V gene (reference sequence). V lost 6 bases to trimming and J lost 8 bases, with 10 bases between them.

V is TRBV7-2 and J is TRBJ2-3; perhaps TRBD2 as D (6 bases). CDR3 length equals 16 residues. The V and J ends lost 0 bases and 0 bases respectively, with 10 bases between them. In germline, CDR1 is SGHTA, CDR2 FQGNSA. The CDR3 region is CASSLAPLASTDTQYF. The CDR3 DNA sequence: TGTGCCAGCAGCTTAGCGCCCCTAGCGAGCACAGATACGCAGTATTTT.

The V gene is TRBV6-5, the J gene TRBJ1-1, with D perhaps matching TRBD1 (5 bases). Germline values: CDR1 MNHEY, CDR2 SVGAGI. V lost 3 bases to trimming and J lost 0 bases, with 11 bases between them. The CDR3 totals 15 residues. The CDR3 DNA is TGTGCCAGCAGTTATCGGGAGGGACTGAACACTGAAGCTTTCTTT. This encodes CASSYREGLNTEAFF.

The rearrangement uses TRBV5-6 and TRBJ1-2, with 10 bases fitting TRBD1. The germline gives CDR1 SGHDT, CDR2 YYEEEE. The CDR3 has 15 residues. V gave up 0 bases and J gave up 8 bases; unmatched junction bases: 7. CDR3 bases: TGTGCCAGCAGCTTGGATTTTCGGGGACAGGGGGGCTACACCTTC. Its protein product is CASSLDFRGQGGYTF.

The chain has TRBV5-1 and TRBJ2-3, with 9 nucleotides matching TRBD2. CDR1 SGHRS and CDR2 YFSETQ come from the germline V gene. V gave up 5 bases and J gave up 3 bases; unmatched junction bases: 7. There are 15 residues in the CDR3. The CDR3 region has the DNA TGCGCCAGCAGACTAGGACTAGCGAGGACAGATACGCAGTATTTT. It translates to CASRLGLARTDTQYF.

This rearrangement joins TRBV12-5 to TRBJ2-4; the match to TRBD2 covers 11 bases. Germline CDR1 reads LGHNT; CDR2 reads FRNRAP. The CDR3 length is 15 residues. V shed 7 bases and J 5 bases; nucleotides not matched to a gene: 7. CDR3 nucleotides: TGTGCTAGTGCTATAAAGGGACTAGCGGAAAACATTCAGTACTTC. This gives the protein CASAIKGLAENIQYF.

This clone was observed a few times. A read error may produce the germline difference seen at one junction end. The CDR3 nucleotides are TGTGCTAGCAGCCACAAATCTGCCCCGGGACAGGGTCTCTACGAGCAGTACTTC. Amino acids: CASSHKSAPGQGLYEQYF. The chain recombines TRBV7-7 with TRBJ2-7; the match to TRBD1 covers 9 bases. CDR3 length: 18 residues. CDR1 is SSHAT and CDR2 is FNYEAQ in the germline V gene (reference sequence).

This rearrangement joins TRBV25-1 to TRBJ1-2, with D tentatively TRBD1 (6 bases). Per germline, CDR1 MGHDK and CDR2 SYGVNS. This CDR3 comprises 14 residues. V lost 3 bases and J lost 8, with 16 bases in between. The CDR3 region is CASSEGAGIGGYTF. CDR3 DNA: TGTGCCAGCAGTGAGGGGGCCGGAATAGGGGGCTACACCTTC.

This sequence joins TRBV13 and TRBJ1-4, with 7 bases lining up with TRBD1. In germline, CDR1 is PRHDT, CDR2 FYEKMQ (reference sequence). The CDR3 extends over 14 amino acids. The ends lost 0 bases at V and 5 bases at J; junction bases unmatched: 0. This CDR3 is CASSLGGGNEKLFF. The CDR3, as DNA: TGTGCCAGCAGCTTAGGAGGGGGCAATGAAAAACTGTTTTTT.

This sequence joins TRBV6-1 and TRBJ2-7; 10 bases are shared with TRBD1. The germline V gene encodes CDR1 MNHNS and CDR2 SASEGT. Trimming at V came to 5 bases and at J to 6 bases, leaving 10 bases not matched to a gene. This CDR3 contains 15 residues. CDR3 bases: TGTGCCAGCAGTCCTCTCGGGTGGGACAGGGGCGAGCAGTACTTC. This codes for CASSPLGWDRGEQYF.

This chain uses TRBV6-6 with TRBJ2-7; 9 positions agree with TRBD2. CDR3 length: 15 amino acids. The germline gives CDR1 MNHNY, CDR2 SVGAGI (reference sequence). The junction had 13 bases not matched to a gene; V was cut back by 7 bases and J by 6 bases. CDR3 nucleotides: TGTGCCAGCACAAAGGAGAATAGCGGGAGTGCCGAGCAGTACTTC. Translation gives CASTKENSGSAEQYF.